This T cell receptor beta chain was sequenced for a study of blood T cell repertoires in COVID-19. Study in general: Collection of acute and convalescent COVID-19 samples took place in the United States, Italy and Spain. The analysed material was cDNA or gDNA that came from T cells, B-cell-depleted T cells, or PBMCs.

Authors' methods: Reference gene primer amplification gave nucleated cell count estimates. Sequenced by immunoSEQ multiplex PCR; TCRdb stores in-frame clones only, minus some. The V and J calls and clone size were taken over from that table, and D and trimming were inferred from the DNA. The repertoire holds about 150,000 clones, 70% to 85% seen once, with over 8% in the top ten. The CDR3 consists of 13 residues. V lost 2 bases and J 3 bases, leaving 7 bases between the germline ends. Looked up from germline, CDR1 is MNHNS and CDR2 is SASEGT. This rearrangement joins TRBV6-1 to TRBJ1-2; weak D call: TRBD1 (5 bases). Material: peripheral blood. The receptor was isolated from a woman between 50 and 59 years old with acute or convalescent COVID-19. CDR3 sequence (DNA): TGTGCCAGCAGTGAAAGGGGTTACTATGGCTACACCTTC. It translates to CASSERGYYGYTF.